This entry lists 7 T cell receptor beta chains sequenced from one sample in a study of blood T cell repertoires in COVID-19. This table comes from immunoSEQ multiplex PCR, and its TCRdb copy is limited to in-frame clones, with some not included. The repertoire holds 150,000 to 200,000 clones, with around four fifths as singletons. Sequencing input: peripheral blood. These receptors were taken from an older woman with COVID-19, enrolled during active disease.

This clone was picked up one time. The chain uses TRBV9 and TRBJ1-1; D not certain. The germline gives CDR1 SGDLS, CDR2 YYNGEE. The CDR3 runs 15 residues. Trimming took off 3 bases at V and 5 bases at J, with 17 bases between the two ends. The CDR3 spells CASSELAGARTEAFF. As DNA, the CDR3 is TGTGCCAGCAGCGAACTAGCGGGTGCAAGAACTGAAGCTTTCTTT.

This clone showed up just a few times. The rearrangement uses TRBV6-5 and TRBJ1-6; D not resolved. Germline V gene sequence: CDR1 MNHEY, CDR2 SVGAGI. The V and J ends lost 2 bases and 8 bases respectively, with 7 bases between them. CDR3 length: 13 residues. CDR3 residues: CASSYTYDSPLHF. The CDR3 DNA follows: TGTGCCAGCAGTTACACCTACGATTCACCCCTCCACTTT.

Only one count was recorded for this clone. The chain couples TRBV24-1 to TRBJ2-1; TRBD2 aligns across 7 bases. The junction had 23 bases not matched to a gene; V was cut back by 4 bases and J by 0 bases. The CDR3 is 22 residues long. Germline V CDR1 and CDR2: KGHDR, SFDVKD. The DNA for the CDR3 is TGTGCCACCAGTGACAGACCCGGGGCTAGCGGTTGGGCGGACGACTCCTACAATGAGCAGTTCTTC. This translates into CATSDRPGASGWADDSYNEQFF.

CDR3 nucleotides: TGCGCCAGCAGCTTGGCCCTGACAGGACAGGGCGGAAACACCATATATTTT. Encoded protein: CASSLALTGQGGNTIYF. V usage is TRBV5-1 and J usage is TRBJ1-3; 8 bases are a match to TRBD1. The V and J ends lost 0 bases and 4 bases, in that order; junction bases with no gene match: 9. Germline values: CDR1 SGHRS, CDR2 YFSETQ. CDR3 length equals 17 residues.

V gene TRBV5-5 combines with J gene TRBJ2-7; tentatively, D is TRBD2 (6 bases). V dropped 0 bases and J dropped 2 bases, with 12 bases sitting between them. The germline gives CDR1 SGHKS, CDR2 YYEKEE (reference sequence). The CDR3 contains 15 residues. CDR3: CASSLGGGVAYEQYF. The CDR3 region has the DNA TGTGCCAGCAGCTTGGGGGGCGGGGTGGCCTACGAGCAGTACTTC.

This clone appeared a single time. The rearrangement links TRBV18 to TRBJ1-1; D remains unclear. The CDR3 covers 14 residues. Per germline, CDR1 KGHSH and CDR2 LQKENI. The ends were cut back, 6 bases at V and 9 bases at J, with 20 bases in the middle. The CDR3 sequence: CASSPNREVVKAFF. The CDR3 coding sequence is TGTGCCAGCTCCCCTAATCGGGAAGTCGTTAAAGCTTTCTTT.

The chain combines TRBV18 with TRBJ2-1, with TRBD1 matching 8 bases. Per germline, CDR1 KGHSH and CDR2 LQKENI. This CDR3 contains 12 residues. Germline trimming cut 4 bases from V and 9 bases from J; bases unmatched to any gene: 2. This CDR3 is CASSRQGPEQFF. CDR3 coding DNA: TGTGCCAGCTCACGACAGGGGCCTGAGCAGTTCTTC.